The 30 T cell receptor beta chains below all came from one sample that was sequenced in a study of cytomegalovirus exposure and HLA in healthy donors. The PCR was carried out with 60 Vbeta primers and 13 Jbeta primers. The method was immunoSEQ multiplex PCR; TCRdb's version includes in-frame clones alone and lacks a portion of them. The sample consists of over 150,000 clones, 80% of them appearing once. Sequences were obtained from PBMCs. The receptors originated from a man in his late teens or twenties in good health and CMV-seropositive.

The chain joins TRBV30 to TRBJ1-6; a weak D match, TRBD1 (6 bases). This CDR3 region has 15 residues. Germline CDR1 GTSNPN, CDR2 SVGIG (reference sequence). Trimming removed 5 bases from V and 0 bases from J, with 11 bases in between. This CDR3 reads CAWAEGGSYNSPLHF. CDR3 DNA: TGTGCCTGGGCGGAAGGGGGCTCCTATAATTCACCCCTCCACTTT.

This clone showed up just a few times. V usage is TRBV12-5 and J usage is TRBJ2-2; 11 nucleotides agree with TRBD2. The V gene's germline CDR1 is LGHNT and CDR2 FRNRAP. V was clipped by 2 bases and J by 7 bases; unmatched bases: 6. This CDR3 contains 16 residues. The CDR3 nucleotides are TGTGCTAGTGGTTTGCAGCCTAGCGGGAGGATCGGGGAGCTGTTTTTT. Translation gives CASGLQPSGRIGELFF. The full variable domain, in which reference TRBV12-5 and TRBJ2-2 provide the parts outside the CDR3, is DARVTQTPRHKVTEMGQEVTMRCQPILGHNTVFWYRQTMMQGLELLAYFRNRAPLDDSGMPKDRFSAEMPDATLATLKIQPSEPRDSAVYFCASGLQPSGRIGELFFGEGSRLTVL.

The rearrangement uses TRBV15 and TRBJ1-1; TRBD1 is a possible D gene (6 bases). CDR3 length equals 15 residues. With 3 bases removed from V and 4 bases from J, the gap between germline ends came to 15 bases. Germline V lookup: CDR1 LNHNV, CDR2 YYDKDF (reference sequence). DNA for the CDR3: TGTGCCACCAGCAGCTTCAGGGGTAGGGGCACTGAAGCTTTCTTT. Amino acids: CATSSFRGRGTEAFF.

Only one count was recorded for this clone. The V gene is TRBV5-4, the J gene TRBJ1-5; tentative D call: TRBD1 (6 bases). V lost 4 bases to trimming and J lost 1 base, with 15 bases between them. Per germline, CDR1 SGHNT and CDR2 YYREEE (reference sequence). The CDR3 sequence is 16 residues long. DNA for the CDR3: TGTGCCAGCAGCGTAGGGGGGGGATTGAGCAATCAGCCCCAGCATTTT. Encoded protein: CASSVGGGLSNQPQHF.

This rearrangement joins TRBV19 to TRBJ2-7, with D possibly TRBD1 on 5 matching bases. Germline CDR1 is LNHDA and CDR2 is SQIVND (reference sequence). Trimming took off 1 base at V and 7 bases at J, with 17 bases between the two ends. This CDR3 has 15 residues. This CDR3 reads CASSIAGGRAWEQYF. The CDR3 region has the DNA TGTGCCAGTAGTATAGCAGGCGGCAGGGCCTGGGAGCAGTACTTC. Together with reference TRBV19 and TRBJ2-7, the CDR3 gives the full variable domain: DGGITQSPKYLFRKEGQNVTLSCEQNLNHDAMYWYRQDPGQGLRLIYYSQIVNDFQKGDIAEGYSVSREKKESFPLTVTSAQKNPTAFYLCASSIAGGRAWEQYFGPGTRLTVT.

The sample holds one count of this clone. The chain joins TRBV5-1 to TRBJ1-1, with unresolved D. V shed 2 bases and J shed 2 bases, with 10 bases lying between them. Germline CDR1 and CDR2: SGHRS and YFSETQ. The CDR3 sequence is 14 residues long. The CDR3 protein is CASSLRSANTEAFF. CDR3 DNA: TGCGCCAGCAGCTTACGCAGCGCTAACACTGAAGCTTTCTTT.

The chain joins TRBV5-1 to TRBJ2-7; unclear D gene. The V and J ends lost 0 bases and 2 bases respectively, with 6 bases between them. The CDR3 covers 13 residues. Germline assignment: CDR1 SGHRS and CDR2 YFSETQ. This chain's CDR3 is CASSLDAAYEQYF. For the CDR3, the DNA is TGCGCCAGCAGCTTGGATGCGGCCTACGAGCAGTACTTC.

The J gene is TRBJ2-5, the V gene TRBV5-6, with 9 bases matching TRBD2. The CDR3 runs to 14 residues. V lost 10 bases and J lost 4; bases outside the gene matches: 11. Germline CDR1 reads SGHDT; CDR2 reads YYEEEE. CDR3 sequence (DNA): TGTGCCTCGGGGGCGGGGGGGCAGAGAGAGACCCAGTACTTC. It encodes CASGAGGQRETQYF.

The genes are TRBV4-1 and TRBJ2-7; D remains unclear. Germline V gene lookup returns CDR1 MGHRA and CDR2 YSYEKL. The CDR3 is 12 amino acids. Trimming left V 0 bases short and J 6 bases short, with 6 bases between. CDR3: CASSQDSVEQYF. The CDR3 DNA follows: TGCGCCAGCAGCCAAGATTCCGTCGAGCAGTACTTC.

The chain links TRBV7-3 to TRBJ1-6; no clear D gene. Germline V CDR1 and CDR2: SGHTA, FQGTGA. The CDR3 is made up of 14 amino acids. Trimming shortened V by 1 base and J by 7 bases, and 8 bases separated the two germline ends. CDR3 loop: CASSLSLENSPLHF. As DNA, the CDR3 is TGTGCCAGCAGCTTAAGTCTGGAGAATTCACCCCTCCACTTT.

The gene calls are TRBV6-6 and TRBJ2-7; 7 nucleotides align to TRBD1. After removal of 6 bases from V and 2 bases from J, the junction contained 4 bases not matched to a gene. Germline V lookup: CDR1 MNHNY, CDR2 SVGAGI (reference sequence). The CDR3 runs to 13 residues. In nucleotides, the CDR3 is TGTGCCAGCAGCCTAGGGACAGCCTACGAGCAGTACTTC. Translating it yields CASSLGTAYEQYF.

This chain uses TRBV10-3 with TRBJ2-1, with 12 bases that match TRBD2. V dropped 5 bases and J dropped 8; count of bases not matched to a gene: 10. The CDR3 length is 16 residues. The germline V gene has CDR1 ENHRY and CDR2 SYGVKD. The CDR3 nucleotides are TGTGCCATCAGTAGACTAGCGGGGGACGAAGGGCATGAGCAGTTCTTC. This translates into CAISRLAGDEGHEQFF.

This CDR3 reads CASSLAPGGNGDTQYF. CDR3 DNA sequence: TGTGCCAGCAGCTTAGCCCCCGGGGGAAATGGTGATACGCAGTATTTT. V usage is TRBV11-2 and J usage is TRBJ2-3; the D gene is possibly TRBD2 (6 bases). V lost 1 base and J 6 bases, leaving 17 bases between the germline ends. The length of the CDR3 is 16 residues. The germline V gene encodes CDR1 SGHAT and CDR2 FQNNGV. The full variable domain, completed using reference TRBV11-2 and TRBJ2-3, is EAGVAQSPRYKIIEKRQSVAFWCNPISGHATLYWYQQILGQGPKLLIQFQNNGVVDDSQLPKDRFSAERLKGVDSTLKIQPAKLEDSAVYLCASSLAPGGNGDTQYFGPGTRLTVL.

The sample holds one count of this clone. CDR3 protein: CASTLAGGGYNEQFF. The CDR3 bases are TGTGCCAGTACCCTCGCGGGGGGAGGGTACAATGAGCAGTTCTTC. V usage is TRBV19 and J usage is TRBJ2-1; 8 bases fit TRBD2. The V gene's germline CDR1 is LNHDA and CDR2 SQIVND (reference sequence). The trim removed 7 bases at V and 4 bases at J, leaving 9 bases unmatched. This CDR3 comprises 15 residues.

This clone appeared a single time. In nucleotides, the CDR3 is TGTGCCTCCTACACAGGGCTAGCCAAAAACATTCAGTACTTC. It codes for CASYTGLAKNIQYF. The rearrangement joins TRBV6-1 to TRBJ2-4; weak D call: TRBD1 (6 bases). Trimming took 11 bases from V and 0 from J, leaving 14 bases between them. Germline CDR1 MNHNS, CDR2 SASEGT. The CDR3 length is 14 residues.

The rearrangement links TRBV2 to TRBJ1-3, with a possible D match to TRBD1 (5 bases). The V end lost 6 bases, the J end lost 4 bases, and 10 bases lay between the germline ends. The CDR3 extends over 13 amino acids. Germline V gives CDR1 SNHLY, CDR2 FYNNEI. CDR3 in amino acids: CASRSGRGNTIYF. Written as DNA, the CDR3 is TGTGCCAGCAGGTCAGGGAGGGGAAACACCATATATTTT. The whole variable domain, filled in from reference TRBV2 and TRBJ1-3, reads EPEVTQTPSHQVTQMGQEVILRCVPISNHLYFYWYRQILGQKVEFLVSFYNNEISEKSEIFDDQFSVERPDGSNFTLKIRSTKLEDSAMYFCASRSGRGNTIYFGEGSWLTVV.

The J gene is TRBJ1-1, the V gene TRBV18; D may be TRBD1 (5 bases). The CDR3 sequence is 14 residues long. The V end was cut by 3 bases, the J end by 8 bases, with 16 bases between. Germline CDR1 is KGHSH and CDR2 is LQKENI. The CDR3 sequence is CASSPDRIVGEAFF. CDR3 sequence (DNA): TGTGCCAGCTCACCCGACAGAATAGTCGGGGAAGCTTTCTTT.

V usage is TRBV7-9 and J usage is TRBJ2-3; D remains unclear. Deletions cut 2 bases from V and 5 bases from J, with 11 bases between. This CDR3 is 14 amino acids long. The germline V gene has CDR1 SEHNR and CDR2 FQNEAQ (reference sequence). DNA for the CDR3: TGTGCCAGCAGCTTATCTATACCCGGAGATACGCAGTATTTT. This encodes CASSLSIPGDTQYF. The entire variable domain, with the rest obtained from reference TRBV7-9 and TRBJ2-3, is as follows: DTGVSQNPRHKITKRGQNVTFRCDPISEHNRLYWYRQTLGQGPEFLTYFQNEAQLEKSRLLSDRFSAERPKGSFSTLEIQRTEQGDSAMYLCASSLSIPGDTQYFGPGTRLTVL.

This chain connects TRBV19 to TRBJ1-2; 7 bases match TRBD1. This CDR3 contains 12 residues. The trim removed 7 bases at V and 5 bases at J, leaving 4 bases unmatched. Germline V gene lookup returns CDR1 LNHDA and CDR2 SQIVND (reference sequence). CDR3: CASTGQTYGYTF. For the CDR3, the DNA is TGTGCCAGTACGGGACAGACTTATGGCTACACCTTC.

This clone has just a few counts. The chain is built from TRBV7-9 and TRBJ1-3; TRBD1 agrees at 7 bases. V gave up 5 bases and J gave up 0 bases; unmatched junction bases: 7. This CDR3 comprises 16 residues. Germline assignment: CDR1 SEHNR and CDR2 FQNEAQ (reference sequence). In nucleotides, the CDR3 is TGTGCCAGCAGCCCCTACCGGGACAGCTCTGGAAACACCATATATTTT. It translates to CASSPYRDSSGNTIYF.

Concerning this clone itself: Distinct nucleotide sequences in the sample also encode this CDR3. The rearrangement links TRBV18 to TRBJ1-5; D might be TRBD1 (5 bases). The V and J ends lost 0 bases and 1 base respectively, with 10 bases between them. This CDR3 contains 16 residues. The V gene's germline CDR1 is KGHSH and CDR2 LQKENI. The CDR3 DNA follows: TGTGCCAGCTCACCACCGGGAAGGGGAAGCAATCAGCCCCAGCATTTT. This encodes CASSPPGRGSNQPQHF.

This chain links TRBV4-3 with TRBJ2-3, with D possibly matching TRBD2 (5 bases). Germline loops: CDR1 LGHNA, CDR2 YSLEER. Trimming pared 0 bases from V and 6 bases from J, leaving 10 bases between. The length of the CDR3 is 14 residues. CDR3: CASSQDGVADTQYF. In nucleotides, the CDR3 is TGCGCCAGCAGCCAAGATGGAGTAGCGGATACGCAGTATTTT.

V usage is TRBV19 and J usage is TRBJ2-3, with a weak D call TRBD1 (7 bases). The CDR3 extends over 15 amino acids. Germline CDR1 reads LNHDA; CDR2 reads SQIVND (reference sequence). Trimming took off 4 bases at V and 3 bases at J, with 14 bases between the two ends. The DNA for the CDR3 is TGTGCCAGTAGTACCCGACAGGGAGGAACAGATACGCAGTATTTT. Its translation: CASSTRQGGTDTQYF.

The chain is built from TRBV9 and TRBJ1-4; a possible D gene is TRBD1 (5 bases). Germline V CDR1 and CDR2: SGDLS, YYNGEE. Trimming shortened V by 3 bases and J by 7 bases, and 13 bases separated the two germline ends. The CDR3 consists of 14 residues. As DNA, the CDR3 is TGTGCCAGCAGCGCCCGACAGTGGGGTGAAAAACTGTTTTTT. It yields the protein CASSARQWGEKLFF.

The chain uses TRBV7-2 and TRBJ1-4; TRBD1 agrees at 8 bases. Germline V CDR1 and CDR2: SGHTA, FQGNSA. The CDR3 is made up of 14 amino acids. V lost 6 bases and J lost 9; bases outside the gene matches: 9. CDR3 sequence reads: CASSLTGARQKLFF. DNA of the CDR3: TGTGCCAGCAGTTTGACAGGGGCAAGGCAAAAACTGTTTTTT.

This chain uses TRBV7-3 with TRBJ1-1; D is uncertain. V was pared by 3 bases and J by 3 bases, with 8 bases between. The CDR3 sequence is 13 residues long. The germline V gene has CDR1 SGHTA and CDR2 FQGTGA. The CDR3 loop is CASSFTVDTEAFF. In nucleotides, the CDR3 is TGTGCCAGCAGCTTCACCGTAGACACTGAAGCTTTCTTT.

CDR3 protein: CASSITQGNQPQHF. As DNA, the CDR3 is TGTGCCAGTAGTATTACCCAGGGGAATCAGCCCCAGCATTTT. V usage is TRBV19 and J usage is TRBJ1-5; maybe TRBD1 (6 bases). This CDR3 region has 14 residues. V lost 3 bases to trimming and J lost 4 bases, with 10 bases between them. The germline V gene has CDR1 LNHDA and CDR2 SQIVND (reference sequence).

The chain combines TRBV27 with TRBJ2-3, with D maybe TRBD2 (7 bases). V lost 2 bases and J 4 bases, leaving 16 bases between the germline ends. The germline CDR1 and CDR2 sequences are MNHEY and SMNVEV (reference sequence). The CDR3 loop spans 16 amino acids. The CDR3 DNA reads as TGTGCCAGCAGTTTAATCGGGGGGCGCAACCCAGATACGCAGTATTTT. Translated, it gives CASSLIGGRNPDTQYF.

The chain carries TRBV2 and TRBJ2-1, with a weak D call TRBD1 (6 bases). Germline values: CDR1 SNHLY, CDR2 FYNNEI. V was shortened by 7 bases and J by 6 bases, with 13 bases between the two germline ends. CDR3 length equals 13 residues. The chain's CDR3 is CASISTDSNEQFF. In nucleotides, the CDR3 is TGTGCCAGCATCAGCACGGACAGCAATGAGCAGTTCTTC.

The chain joins TRBV29-1 to TRBJ1-2; D is undetermined. CDR1 is SQVTM and CDR2 is ANQGSEA in the germline V gene. Trimming took off 0 bases at V and 13 bases at J, with 15 bases between the two ends. There are 12 residues in the CDR3. CDR3: CSVEDGEQFGTF. CDR3 coding DNA: TGCAGCGTTGAAGATGGTGAACAGTTTGGCACCTTC.